These 30 T cell receptor beta chains were all obtained from the same sample, sequenced in a study of control samples from healthy donors and cancer patients. Method: immunoSEQ multiplex PCR; TCRdb's copy keeps in-frame clones and lacks some. The table includes about 140,000 clones, roughly nine tenths detected once. The specimen sequenced was blood. The receptors originated from a young man in good health.

The chain joins TRBV11-3 to TRBJ2-5, with D tentatively TRBD1 or TRBD2 (5 bases each). The germline V and J ends were trimmed by 0 bases and 2 bases, with 10 bases remaining between them. CDR1 SGHNT and CDR2 YENEEA come from the germline V gene. The CDR3 is 15 residues long. Here the CDR3 DNA reads TGTGCCAGCAGCTTAGATCAGGGACGGCAAGAGACCCAGTACTTC. Translated: CASSLDQGRQETQYF.

The V call is TRBV19, the J call TRBJ1-2, with D tentatively TRBD1 (6 bases). The CDR3 has 14 amino acids. Germline V gene lookup returns CDR1 LNHDA and CDR2 SQIVND (reference sequence). Trimming removed 4 bases at V and 4 bases at J, with 13 bases between. The CDR3 nucleotides read TGTGCCAGTAGTAGGAGAACAGGGTCCTATGGCTACACCTTC. Residues: CASSRRTGSYGYTF.

This chain links TRBV7-2 with TRBJ2-1, with 8 bases aligning to TRBD1. The CDR3 is made up of 20 amino acids. The germline gives CDR1 SGHTA, CDR2 FQGNSA. Trimming cost V 0 bases and J 0 bases; bases outside gene matches: 13. This chain's CDR3 is CASSLAEQGGYFSSYNEQFF. For the CDR3, the DNA is TGTGCCAGCAGCTTAGCGGAACAGGGGGGATACTTTAGCTCCTACAATGAGCAGTTCTTC.

The chain is built from TRBV5-1 and TRBJ1-1, with 7 bases aligning to TRBD1. CDR3 length: 14 amino acids. Germline V CDR1 and CDR2: SGHRS, YFSETQ. Trimming removed 4 bases from V and 10 bases from J; junction bases left unmatched: 13. The CDR3 loop reads CASSTTGVGLAAFF. DNA for the CDR3: TGCGCCAGCAGCACTACAGGGGTGGGGTTGGCAGCTTTCTTT.

The chain recombines TRBV7-2 with TRBJ1-2; D not resolved. V lost 3 bases, J lost 5 bases, and 16 bases lay in between. This CDR3 is 15 amino acids long. CDR1 and CDR2 (germline): SGHTA, FQGNSA. The CDR3 sequence is CASSFLRTESYGYTF. In DNA form, the CDR3 reads TGTGCCAGCAGCTTTTTGCGGACGGAGTCTTATGGCTACACCTTC.

The rearrangement uses TRBV5-1 and TRBJ2-7, with D perhaps given as TRBD1 or TRBD2 (5 bases each). Germline CDR1 and CDR2: SGHRS and YFSETQ. Trimming cost V 2 bases and J 2 bases, with 11 bases left between them. The CDR3 loop spans 14 amino acids. CDR3 in DNA: TGCGCCAGCAGCTTCCGGGACGGAGCCTACGAGCAGTACTTC. Protein: CASSFRDGAYEQYF.

The chain recombines TRBV7-9 with TRBJ1-1, with a possible D match to TRBD1 (6 bases). CDR1 SEHNR and CDR2 FQNEAQ come from the germline V gene (reference sequence). V shed 1 base and J shed 2 bases, with 11 bases lying between them. The CDR3 is 15 amino acids. The CDR3 loop reads CASSLEMGANTEAFF. DNA of the CDR3: TGTGCCAGCAGCTTAGAAATGGGGGCCAACACTGAAGCTTTCTTT.

CDR3: CASSLEGFGDQETQYF. CDR3 sequence (DNA): TGCGCCAGCAGCTTGGAAGGGTTTGGGGACCAAGAGACCCAGTACTTC. The rearrangement links TRBV5-1 to TRBJ2-5; unclear D gene. V gave up 0 bases and J gave up 0 bases, with 12 bases separating them. There are 16 residues in the CDR3. The germline gives CDR1 SGHRS, CDR2 YFSETQ.

The chain has TRBV29-1 and TRBJ1-1; 7 nucleotides align to TRBD1. The CDR3 totals 13 residues. The V and J ends lost 8 bases and 3 bases, in that order; junction bases with no gene match: 9. The germline V gene encodes CDR1 SQVTM and CDR2 ANQGSEA. CDR3 sequence reads: CSLSRGPDTEAFF. The DNA of the CDR3 is TGCAGCCTTTCGAGGGGGCCCGACACTGAAGCTTTCTTT.

This clone was found once. The chain employs TRBV6-5 and TRBJ1-2; 8 bases are a match to TRBD1. CDR3 length equals 14 residues. Per the germline V gene, CDR1 is MNHEY and CDR2 is SVGAGI. V shed 6 bases, J shed 2 bases, and the junction held 5 bases outside the gene matches. CDR3 in amino acids: CASRRQGMNYGYTF. For the CDR3, the DNA is TGTGCCAGCAGAAGACAGGGGATGAACTATGGCTACACCTTC.

The rearrangement links TRBV10-1 to TRBJ2-5; 8 nucleotides line up with TRBD1. Looked up from germline, CDR1 is WNHNN and CDR2 is SYGVQD (reference sequence). V was clipped by 5 bases and J by 4 bases; unmatched bases: 6. CDR3 size: 14 residues. CDR3 coding DNA: TGCGCCAGCAGTCACGACAGGGGTGGAGAGACCCAGTACTTC. Protein: CASSHDRGGETQYF.

This clone appeared once. CDR3 sequence: CATSQGGMNQPQHF. CDR3 nucleotide sequence: TGTGCCACATCACAGGGGGGAATGAATCAGCCCCAGCATTTT. V is TRBV6-1 and J is TRBJ1-5, with 8 bases lining up with TRBD1. CDR1 and CDR2 from the germline V gene are MNHNS and SASEGT. The CDR3 loop spans 14 amino acids. The J segment lost 4 bases and the V segment lost 10 bases, leaving 9 bases of the junction unmatched.

The J gene is TRBJ1-1, the V gene TRBV11-2; the D gene is possibly TRBD1 (6 bases). Trimming cost V 2 bases and J 1 base, with 11 bases left between them. The CDR3 length is 15 residues. Germline loops: CDR1 SGHAT, CDR2 FQNNGV. Here the CDR3 DNA reads TGTGCCAGCAGCTTATTTACAGGGACGAACACTGAAGCTTTCTTT. Protein: CASSLFTGTNTEAFF.

CDR3 in DNA: TGTGCCAGCAGCAAAGGGGGGAGGACAGATACGCAGTATTTT. Translation: CASSKGGRTDTQYF. The chain combines TRBV21-1 with TRBJ2-3; TRBD2 is taken as the D call from the table, unchecked against the DNA. TRBV21-1 is reported as a pseudogene. The CDR3 has 14 residues.

The chain has TRBV4-3 and TRBJ2-7; D unresolved. The CDR3 is 15 residues long. CDR1 and CDR2 (germline): LGHNA, YSLEER. V lost 0 bases and J 3 bases, leaving 12 bases between the germline ends. DNA for the CDR3: TGCGCCAGCAGCCAAGATCGGGCAGGAAACTACGAGCAGTACTTC. Protein sequence: CASSQDRAGNYEQYF.

The rearrangement links TRBV5-1 to TRBJ1-1, with 7 bases aligning to TRBD1. Trimming at V came to 4 bases and at J to 0 bases, leaving 6 bases not matched to a gene. The CDR3 is made up of 15 amino acids. Germline CDR1 reads SGHRS; CDR2 reads YFSETQ. The CDR3 coding sequence is TGCGCCAGCAGCATCCACAGGGGTTTGAACACTGAAGCTTTCTTT. Translation gives CASSIHRGLNTEAFF.

Worth noting for this clone: An end of the junction differs from the germline gene, which may be a read error. The genes are TRBV2 and TRBJ1-1; D is ambiguous. CDR1 SNHLY and CDR2 FYNNEI come from the germline V gene. There are 12 residues in the CDR3. CDR3 sequence (DNA): TGCCGACTGGGTCCTCCCCTCACTGAAGCTTTCTTT. This encodes CRLGPPLTEAFF. The entire variable domain, with the rest obtained from reference TRBV2 and TRBJ1-1, is as follows: EPEVTQTPSHQVTQMGQEVILRCVPISNHLYFYWYRQILGQKVEFLVSFYNNEISEKSEIFDDQFSVERPDGSNFTLKIRSTKLEDSAMYFCRLGPPLTEAFFGQGTRLTVV.

The chain is built from TRBV2 and TRBJ1-1, with unresolved D. Looked up from germline, CDR1 is SNHLY and CDR2 is FYNNEI. Trimming left V 5 bases short and J 0 bases short, with 19 bases between. The CDR3 loop spans 17 amino acids. The CDR3 region is CASSPRRAEDMNTEAFF. CDR3 in DNA: TGTGCCAGCAGTCCGCGACGGGCAGAAGACATGAACACTGAAGCTTTCTTT.

J is TRBJ2-3 and V is TRBV29-1; 9 nucleotides agree with TRBD1. The CDR3 sequence is 13 residues long. Looked up from germline, CDR1 is SQVTM and CDR2 is ANQGSEA. Trimming took 8 bases from V and 3 from J; bases not matched to a gene: 6. CDR3 in amino acids: CSRWDRATDTQYF. CDR3 nucleotides: TGCAGCCGCTGGGACAGGGCAACAGATACGCAGTATTTT.

V gene TRBV5-1 combines with J gene TRBJ2-1; TRBD2 agrees at 11 bases. The CDR3 contains 15 residues. V shed 4 bases and J 6 bases; nucleotides not matched to a gene: 6. CDR1 SGHRS and CDR2 YFSETQ come from the germline V gene. CDR3 loop: CASSPIAGGTNEQFF. Written as DNA, the CDR3 is TGCGCCAGCAGCCCGATAGCGGGGGGGACCAATGAGCAGTTCTTC.

CDR3 nucleotides: TGTGCCAGCAGCCACAGGGGCTGGGGGACAGGCAATCAGCCCCAGCATTTT. Amino acid sequence: CASSHRGWGTGNQPQHF. The chain carries TRBV3-1 (or the pseudogene TRBV3-2) and TRBJ1-5; 7 nucleotides match TRBD1. The CDR3 has 17 amino acids. The V segment lost 3 bases and the J segment 2 bases; nucleotides outside the gene matches: 10. The germline V gene has CDR1 LGHDT and CDR2 YNNKEL (reference sequence).

The chain recombines TRBV18 with TRBJ1-1, with 8 bases aligning to TRBD1. Per germline, CDR1 KGHSH and CDR2 LQKENI. There are 14 residues in the CDR3. The V gene end was trimmed by 6 bases and the J gene end by 2 bases; junction bases not matched to a gene: 5. CDR3 residues: CASSVGQGNTEAFF. As DNA, the CDR3 is TGTGCCAGCTCTGTAGGACAGGGAAACACTGAAGCTTTCTTT.

The genes are TRBV25-1 and TRBJ2-3; D may match TRBD1 or TRBD2 (6 bases each). Germline V CDR1 and CDR2: MGHDK, SYGVNS. Trimming took 3 bases from V and 3 from J, leaving 13 bases between them. The CDR3 covers 15 residues. In DNA form, the CDR3 reads TGTGCCAGCAGTGAGAGGGGGGCGCCGACAGATACGCAGTATTTT. Protein product: CASSERGAPTDTQYF.

V and J are TRBV7-2 and TRBJ2-5; 9 bases are shared with TRBD2. This CDR3 comprises 14 residues. V lost 5 bases and J lost 1; bases outside the gene matches: 2. Germline V gene sequence: CDR1 SGHTA, CDR2 FQGNSA. The CDR3 DNA is TGTGCCAGCAGCACGGGACTAGCCCAAGAGACCCAGTACTTC. Its protein is CASSTGLAQETQYF.

V gene TRBV7-3 combines with J gene TRBJ2-5; a weak D match, TRBD1 (5 bases). Germline V gives CDR1 SGHTA, CDR2 FQGTGA. The CDR3 has 14 residues. Trimming cost V 4 bases and J 4 bases, with 13 bases left between them. CDR3 loop: CASSSAGLGETQYF. The CDR3 DNA follows: TGTGCCAGCAGCTCAGCAGGGCTGGGAGAGACCCAGTACTTC.

CDR3 amino acids: CASSAGTGGYTF. CDR3 in DNA: TGTGCCAGCAGTGCAGGGACGGGTGGCTACACCTTC. The V and J genes are TRBV2 and TRBJ1-2, with D possibly TRBD1 on 5 matching bases. V dropped 4 bases and J dropped 7 bases, with 10 bases sitting between them. From germline, CDR1 is SNHLY and CDR2 FYNNEI. The CDR3 consists of 12 residues.

The rearrangement links TRBV6-4 to TRBJ1-1, with D possibly being TRBD1 (5 bases). There are 14 residues in the CDR3. Trimming shortened V by 4 bases and J by 6 bases, and 15 bases separated the two germline ends. Germline values: CDR1 MRHNA, CDR2 SNTAGT. The CDR3 reads CASSAWTFSAEAFF. CDR3 nucleotide sequence: TGTGCCAGCAGTGCCTGGACATTTAGCGCTGAAGCTTTCTTT.

CDR3 sequence: CASRGGFEKLFF. CDR3 nucleotide sequence: TGTGCCAGCAGGGGGGGGTTCGAAAAACTGTTTTTT. The chain joins TRBV2 to TRBJ1-4; tentative D call: TRBD1 (5 bases). Germline-derived CDR1 and CDR2 are SNHLY and FYNNEI. This CDR3 comprises 12 residues. The V end lost 6 bases, the J end lost 8 bases, and 10 bases lay between the germline ends.

The chain recombines TRBV5-4 with TRBJ1-1; D gene uncertain. The CDR3 is 12 amino acids. Deletions cut 0 bases from V and 8 bases from J, with 8 bases between. CDR1 and CDR2 (germline): SGHNT, YYREEE (reference sequence). The CDR3 reads CASSLESREAFF. In DNA, the CDR3 is TGTGCCAGCAGCTTGGAGAGCAGAGAAGCTTTCTTT. The full variable domain, rest sourced from reference TRBV5-4 and TRBJ1-1, is ETGVTQSPTHLIKTRGQQVTLRCSSQSGHNTVSWYQQALGQGPQFIFQYYREEENGRGNFPPRFSGLQFPNYSSELNVNALELDDSALYLCASSLESREAFFGQGTRLTVV.

This CDR3 is CASSSGQGSPETQYF. The CDR3 DNA is TGTGCCAGCAGCTCGGGACAGGGTAGCCCAGAGACCCAGTACTTC. This chain joins TRBV5-4 and TRBJ2-5, with TRBD1 matching over 9 bases. CDR3 length equals 15 residues. CDR1 is SGHNT, CDR2 YYREEE, per germline (reference sequence). V lost 3 bases and J lost 4; bases outside the gene matches: 7.